This TCR beta chain was captured in a study of blood T cells in healthy people across ages. For the study at large: Template switching caught about one barcoded beta molecule for each two T cells.

This clonotype was observed at least ten times. Its antigen is undetermined. Germline V gene sequence: CDR1 LGHDT, CDR2 YNNKEL (reference sequence). V lost 1 base and J lost 7, with 11 bases in between. This CDR3 region has 14 residues. Findings of the study overall: Estimated diversity, derived from one million T cells, was regarded as an underestimate.

Primers used in a second PCR of roughly 6 to 12 cycles were a sample-barcoded 5' primer and a J-beta primer mix. Each cDNA molecule was tagged by a template-switch adaptor with 12 random nucleotides. TCRdb redid the calling of the 5' RACE reads with MiXCR, one entry per CDR3 protein. This sample has about 1,600,000 distinct CDR3 sequences; around two fifths occur once, and the top ten carry 7.9%. The chain employs TRBV3-1 and TRBJ1-5, with D possibly TRBD1 on 5 matching bases. The clonotype originates from a woman aged 18-35 years in good health. The material sequenced was blood. CDR3 nucleotide sequence: TGTGCCAGCAGCCAAGTAGGGGCAGGGCAGCCCCAGCATTTT. This encodes CASSQVGAGQPQHF.